This is a list of T cell receptor beta chains from one sample in a study of T cells in Graves' hyperthyroidism and ophthalmopathy. TCRdb passed the multiplex PCR reads through MiXCR, listing each CDR3 protein once. The sample records some 620,000 distinct CDR3 sequences, under 20% being singletons. Source material: blood. These receptors were obtained from a woman aged 25 to 45 with Graves' hyperthyroidism. CDR3s include the opening cysteine and the closing phenylalanine or tryptophan. D genes are given only for firm matches. Clone size is stated in some rows and not others, as once, few, many or a class when expanded.

d_call	v_call	j_call	clone_size	cdr3_aa	cdr3_nt
NA	TRBV30	TRBJ2-7	NA	CACRLTGSRRSYEQYF	TGTGCCTGCAGGCTAACAGGGAGTCGGCGGTCCTACGAGCAGTACTTC
NA	TRBV6-1	TRBJ2-1	many	CASGTESSYNEQFF	TGTGCCAGCGGGACGGAGAGCTCCTACAATGAGCAGTTCTTC
TRBD1	TRBV10-3	TRBJ2-7	many	CAAKDRVGYEQYF	TGTGCCGCCAAGGACAGGGTGGGCTACGAGCAGTACTTC
NA	TRBV2	TRBJ1-1	NA	CASTRTENTEAFF	TGTGCCAGCACCCGGACAGAAAACACTGAAGCTTTCTTT
NA	TRBV6-1	TRBJ2-4	many	CASMGGGVGIQYF	TGTGCCAGCATGGGGGGTGGTGTGGGCATTCAGTACTTC
NA	TRBV27	TRBJ2-1	few	CASKGLDSYNEQFF	TGTGCCAGCAAGGGACTCGATTCCTACAATGAGCAGTTCTTC
TRBD2	TRBV6-9	TRBJ2-1	NA	CASSYPSGRIAYNEQFF	TGTGCCAGCAGTTACCCGAGCGGGAGGATAGCCTACAATGAGCAGTTCTTC
NA	TRBV7-8	TRBJ2-1	few	CASSGRDLSSYNEQFF	TGTGCCAGCAGCGGCCGGGACTTGAGCTCCTACAATGAGCAGTTCTTC
NA	TRBV19	TRBJ1-5	few	CASSEGDQPQHF	TGTGCCAGTAGTGAGGGGGATCAGCCCCAGCATTTT
NA	TRBV7-2	TRBJ2-6	few	CASSLAVGANVLTF	TGTGCCAGCAGCTTAGCGGTTGGGGCCAACGTCCTGACTTTC
NA	TRBV11-3	TRBJ2-6	few	CASSSRASSGANVLTF	TGTGCCAGCAGCTCCAGGGCCAGCTCTGGGGCCAACGTCCTGACTTTC
NA	TRBV27	TRBJ2-2	few	CASSLSPTVGELFF	TGTGCCAGCAGTTTATCGCCAACTGTCGGGGAGCTGTTTTTT
NA	TRBV10-3	TRBJ2-5	few	CAISEGDRQETQYF	TGTGCCATCAGTGAAGGAGACAGGCAAGAGACCCAGTACTTC
TRBD2	TRBV12-3/TRBV12-4	TRBJ2-2	many	CASSLSGRAGELFF	TGTGCCAGCAGTTTAAGCGGGAGGGCCGGGGAGCTGTTTTTT
TRBD2	TRBV28	TRBJ2-3	many	CASSYRLAGEKDTQYF	TGTGCCAGCAGTTACCGACTAGCGGGAGAAAAAGATACGCAGTATTTT
NA	TRBV11-2	TRBJ2-2	NA	CASSRLPRGRAGELFF	TGTGCCAGCAGTCGACTCCCACGTGGAAGGGCCGGGGAGCTGTTTTTT
TRBD2	TRBV3-1	TRBJ2-4	many	CASRAGGGVKNIQYF	TGTGCCAGCAGGGCGGGAGGAGGAGTCAAAAACATTCAGTACTTC
NA	TRBV12-3/TRBV12-4	TRBJ1-5	many	CASSFNSGLYQPQHF	TGTGCCAGCAGTTTTAATTCGGGGTTGTATCAGCCCCAGCATTTT
NA	TRBV27	TRBJ2-1	many	CASSFNVASYSYNEQFF	TGTGCCAGCAGTTTCAACGTGGCTTCCTACTCCTACAATGAGCAGTTCTTC
NA	TRBV5-1	TRBJ1-1	many	CASSGTFSTEAFF	TGCGCCAGCAGTGGGACATTTAGTACTGAAGCTTTCTTT
NA	TRBV19	TRBJ1-5	NA	CASSIRGFGQPQHF	TGTGCCAGTAGTATCCGGGGATTTGGTCAGCCCCAGCATTTT
TRBD1	TRBV11-2	TRBJ1-6	NA	CASSLFSGQGGSPLHF	TGTGCCAGCAGCTTGTTCAGCGGACAGGGAGGGTCACCCCTCCACTTT
NA	TRBV12-3/TRBV12-4	TRBJ2-2	few	CATTGGGSTGELFF	TGTGCCACCACAGGGGGGGGGAGCACCGGGGAGCTGTTTTTT
NA	TRBV7-3	TRBJ2-5	many	CASSLHREETQYF	TGTGCCAGCAGCTTACATAGGGAAGAGACCCAGTACTTC
NA	TRBV18	TRBJ1-1	many	CASSPGRDLGPEAFF	TGTGCCAGCTCACCAGGGAGGGACCTCGGCCCTGAAGCTTTCTTT
TRBD1	TRBV28	TRBJ1-4	NA	CASSPRTGGYEKLFF	TGTGCCAGCAGTCCCCGGACAGGGGGCTATGAAAAACTGTTTTTT
NA	TRBV30	TRBJ1-5	NA	CAWSLGQFYSNQPQHF	TGTGCCTGGAGTTTAGGGCAGTTCTATAGCAATCAGCCCCAGCATTTT
NA	TRBV13	TRBJ2-3	many	CASSSLMGMADTQYF	TGTGCCAGCAGCTCCTTAATGGGTATGGCAGATACGCAGTATTTT
TRBD1	TRBV5-1	TRBJ2-7	many	CASSLATGVPYEQYF	TGCGCCAGCAGCTTGGCCACAGGGGTCCCCTACGAGCAGTACTTC
NA	TRBV15	TRBJ1-3	few	CAASRSGNTIYF	TGTGCGGCATCTCGCTCTGGAAACACCATATATTTT
NA	TRBV5-5	TRBJ2-1	few	CASSSRGTPYNEQFF	TGTGCCAGCAGCTCCAGGGGCACACCATACAATGAGCAGTTCTTC
NA	TRBV5-1	TRBJ1-5	NA	CASSLRTAGQPQHF	TGCGCCAGCAGCTTGAGGACAGCAGGGCAGCCCCAGCATTTT
NA	TRBV10-1	TRBJ2-7	NA	CASGLPSDSLYEQYF	TGCGCCAGCGGACTCCCGTCGGACAGCCTCTACGAGCAGTACTTC
NA	TRBV6-1	TRBJ1-4	few	CASSDSGVNEKLFF	TGTGCCAGCAGTGACTCAGGGGTTAATGAAAAACTGTTTTTT
TRBD2	TRBV27	TRBJ2-1	many	CASSVTSGSLGEQFF	TGTGCCAGCAGTGTGACTAGCGGGAGTCTGGGGGAGCAGTTCTTC
TRBD2	TRBV29-1	TRBJ2-2	few	CSVLGLAGGTGELFF	TGCAGCGTCCTGGGACTAGCGGGAGGAACCGGGGAGCTGTTTTTT
TRBD2	TRBV3-1	TRBJ2-7	many	CASSQDAGGVEQYF	TGTGCCAGCAGCCAAGATGCCGGGGGGGTCGAGCAGTACTTC
TRBD1	TRBV6-1	TRBJ2-7	NA	CASRQQGSSYEQYF	TGTGCCAGCAGGCAACAGGGGAGCTCCTACGAGCAGTACTTC
NA	TRBV5-1	TRBJ1-1	few	CASSSEVGTEAFF	TGCGCCAGCAGCTCTGAAGTGGGGACTGAAGCTTTCTTT
NA	TRBV7-3	TRBJ2-7	many	CASGYTGYEQYF	TGTGCCAGCGGCTACACAGGGTATGAGCAGTACTTC
NA	TRBV6-1	TRBJ1-2	many	CASSSFRGSHFKFYGYTF	TGTGCCAGCAGTTCCTTTAGGGGCAGCCACTTTAAGTTCTATGGCTACACCTTC
NA	TRBV29-1	TRBJ2-5	many	CSVGTTQETQYF	TGCAGCGTTGGAACTACCCAAGAGACCCAGTACTTC
NA	TRBV27	TRBJ2-6	few	CASSLYVRGSGANVLTF	TGTGCCAGCAGTTTATACGTGCGGGGTTCAGGGGCCAACGTCCTGACTTTC
NA	TRBV5-1	TRBJ1-1	many	CASSYSGTGNTEAFF	TGCGCCAGCAGCTACTCTGGGACGGGGAACACTGAAGCTTTCTTT
NA	TRBV20-1	TRBJ1-1	many	CSARESGRTEAFF	TGCAGTGCTAGAGAGTCAGGGCGGACTGAAGCTTTCTTT
NA	TRBV6-2/TRBV6-3	TRBJ1-1	many	CASSVPGRNTEAFF	TGTGCCAGCAGTGTACCGGGACGGAACACTGAAGCTTTCTTT
TRBD2	TRBV7-3	TRBJ2-3	NA	CASSHRGWRLAGGFTSTDTQYF	TGTGCCAGCAGCCACCGGGGGTGGCGACTAGCGGGAGGATTCACTAGCACAGATACGCAGTATTTT
NA	TRBV12-3/TRBV12-4	TRBJ1-1	many	CASSYGGQGEAFF	TGTGCCAGCAGTTACGGGGGGCAGGGTGAAGCTTTCTTT
NA	TRBV6-4	TRBJ2-3	NA	CASSDSLIWSTDTQYF	TGTGCCAGCAGTGACTCTCTAATCTGGAGCACAGATACGCAGTATTTT
TRBD1	TRBV6-1	TRBJ1-4	NA	CASSDLGGAGEKLFF	TGTGCCAGCAGTGATCTAGGGGGCGCAGGAGAAAAACTGTTTTTT
NA	TRBV29-1	TRBJ2-7	many	CSAEGAGYEQYF	TGCAGCGCCGAAGGGGCGGGCTACGAGCAGTACTTC
NA	TRBV20-1	TRBJ2-5	few	CSAMSTASEETQYF	TGCAGTGCTATGTCTACCGCCTCGGAGGAGACCCAGTACTTC
TRBD2	TRBV7-2	TRBJ2-5	many	CASSRIAGGPETQYF	TGTGCCAGCAGCCGAATAGCGGGAGGGCCGGAGACCCAGTACTTC
NA	TRBV10-3	TRBJ2-3	few	CAISASAAGLTDTQYF	TGTGCCATCAGTGCCTCGGCGGCGGGACTCACAGATACGCAGTATTTT
NA	TRBV27	TRBJ2-1	NA	CASSTGLMAWGVANEQFF	TGTGCCAGCAGTACCGGGTTAATGGCGTGGGGAGTCGCCAATGAGCAGTTCTTC
NA	TRBV5-1	TRBJ2-2	NA	CASTPRGTANTGELFF	TGCGCCAGCACCCCCCGAGGGACGGCGAACACCGGGGAGCTGTTTTTT
TRBD1	TRBV20-1	TRBJ1-1	few	CSARDGAGGDTEAFF	TGCAGTGCTAGAGATGGGGCAGGGGGAGACACTGAAGCTTTCTTT